This TCR beta chain was recovered during a study of human T cells and chemical hapten exposure. As for the study in general: Diphenylcyclopropenone, dosed weekly to the scalp, was given to patients throughout the approximately 25-week study. General study findings and limits: The number of TCRs over 1 in 1000 frequency stayed unchanged after DPC.

One entry per CDR3 protein results from TCRdb running MiXCR on the RACE reads. The table lists some 400,000 distinct CDR3 sequences, more than 4.5% of them singletons, with around 2.3% in the top ten. The time point is: patch test 1, 2 weeks after DPC sensitization. Documented treatment: therapeutic diphenylcyclopropenone sensitization with weekly scalp DPC. A note on this clonotype: Its antigen remains unidentified.

This receptor was identified in a woman aged 50 to 60 with alopecia areata. Some clones in this sample may be carry-over from other donors' samples. The sequencing here drew on whole blood, taken in connection with sensitization to the hapten diphenylcyclopropenone (DPC).

The CDR3 reads CSVGQTVTDTQYF. DNA for the CDR3: TGCAGCGTTGGACAAACCGTCACAGATACGCAGTATTTT. The genes are TRBV29-1 and TRBJ2-3, with D uncertain. This CDR3 has 13 amino acids. V lost 4 bases, J lost 2 bases, and 10 bases lay in between. Germline-derived CDR1 and CDR2 are SQVTM and ANQGSEA.